Shown below are 32 T cell receptor beta chains from a single sample sequenced in a study of CD8 T cells in Susac syndrome. A quantity of about 0.45 to 1 ug RNA underwent reverse transcription using random hexamers. Via MiXCR, TCRdb re-called the immunoSEQ multiplex PCR reads, giving one row per CDR3 protein. The sample lists approximately 120,000 distinct CDR3 sequences, under 95% occurring once. Input material: CD8+ T cells from PBMCs. These receptors came from a human donor with multiple sclerosis.

The chain combines TRBV19 with TRBJ2-7, with 10 bases lining up with TRBD2. Germline trimming cut 5 bases from V and 8 bases from J; bases unmatched to any gene: 12. Germline CDR1 reads LNHDA; CDR2 reads SQIVND (reference sequence). The CDR3 contains 15 residues. The CDR3 spells CASSLASGGGVQQYF. The CDR3 DNA sequence: TGTGCCAGTAGTCTCGCTAGCGGGGGAGGCGTGCAGCAGTACTTC.

The V call is TRBV2, the J call TRBJ1-4; the D gene is possibly TRBD1 (6 bases). V was cut by 6 bases and J by 2 bases, with 10 bases left in between. Germline CDR1 and CDR2: SNHLY and FYNNEI. This CDR3 is 14 amino acids long. In DNA, the CDR3 is TGTGCCAGCAGATCGGACAGCACTAATGAAAAACTGTTTTTT. This gives the protein CASRSDSTNEKLFF.

This sequence joins TRBV7-9 and TRBJ1-1; D ambiguous. Trimming stripped 5 bases from V and 4 bases from J, with 11 bases between. From germline, CDR1 is SEHNR and CDR2 FQNEAQ (reference sequence). The CDR3 runs 13 residues. CDR3 protein: CASSKGGGTEAFF. DNA for the CDR3: TGTGCCAGCAGCAAAGGAGGTGGCACTGAAGCTTTCTTT.

This sequence joins TRBV29-1 and TRBJ2-1, with D perhaps matching TRBD1 or TRBD2 (5 bases each). This CDR3 spans 12 amino acids. CDR1 and CDR2 from the germline V gene are SQVTM and ANQGSEA. V was clipped by 5 bases and J by 15 bases, with 20 bases between them. CDR3 in DNA: TGCAGCGTTCTCGAGACGGCTCCGGGGCTGTTCTTC. It translates to CSVLETAPGLFF.

The CDR3 coding sequence is TGTGCCAGCAGCTTTGCGGGATCGGGCACAGATACGCAGTATTTT. Protein sequence: CASSFAGSGTDTQYF. The J gene is TRBJ2-3, the V gene TRBV7-9; a possible D gene is TRBD2 (6 bases). This CDR3 comprises 15 residues. Between the trimmed V and J ends, which lost 3 bases and 1 base, there was a span of 11 bases. Germline CDR1 SEHNR, CDR2 FQNEAQ (reference sequence). The variable domain in full, completed from reference TRBV7-9 and TRBJ2-3, reads DTGVSQNPRHKITKRGQNVTFRCDPISEHNRLYWYRQTLGQGPEFLTYFQNEAQLEKSRLLSDRFSAERPKGSFSTLEIQRTEQGDSAMYLCASSFAGSGTDTQYFGPGTRLTVL.

This chain joins TRBV20-1 and TRBJ2-1, with 8 bases identical to TRBD2. V shed 0 bases, J shed 7 bases, and the junction held 5 bases outside the gene matches. The germline CDR1 and CDR2 sequences are DFQATT and SNEGSKA (reference sequence). The CDR3 extends over 14 amino acids. The CDR3 DNA follows: TGCAGTGCTAGAGAAAGCGGGAGTCGTAATGAGCAGTTCTTC. Protein: CSARESGSRNEQFF.

The CDR3 DNA is TGTGCCAGCAGCGTAGTAGGGGGAAACACCATATATTTT. It encodes CASSVVGGNTIYF. The chain has TRBV9 and TRBJ1-3, with D hard to call. CDR3 length equals 13 residues. The V end was cut by 0 bases, the J end by 4 bases, with 5 bases between. The germline CDR1 and CDR2 sequences are SGDLS and YYNGEE. Full variable domain (missing parts from reference TRBV9 and TRBJ1-3): DSGVTQTPKHLITATGQRVTLRCSPRSGDLSVYWYQQSLDQGLQFLIQYYNGEERAKGNILERFSAQQFPDLHSELNLSSLELGDSALYFCASSVVGGNTIYFGEGSWLTVV.

This clonotype was seen just once. The genes are TRBV2 and TRBJ2-5, with 11 bases fitting TRBD1. This CDR3 is built from 12 residues. V gave up 8 bases and J gave up 4 bases; unmatched junction bases: 0. In germline, CDR1 is SNHLY, CDR2 FYNNEI. The chain's CDR3 is CASGTGGETQYF. CDR3 coding DNA: TGTGCCAGCGGGACAGGGGGAGAGACCCAGTACTTC.

This clonotype came up once. The V gene is TRBV6-2 or TRBV6-3, the J gene TRBJ1-4; no clear D. Germline values: CDR1 MNHEY, CDR2 SVGEGT. V lost 6 bases, J lost 7 bases, and 3 bases lay in between. This CDR3 is 10 amino acids long. As DNA, the CDR3 is TGTGCCAGCAGAACTGAAAAACTGTTTTTT. Translating it yields CASRTEKLFF.

This rearrangement joins TRBV7-6 to TRBJ2-3, with TRBD2 as a possible D gene (5 bases). In germline, CDR1 is SGHVS, CDR2 FNYEAQ. The V gene lost 5 bases and the J gene lost 2 bases, with 14 bases spanning the gap. This CDR3 is 15 amino acids long. The DNA of the CDR3 is TGTGCCAGCAGCCCTACTAGATTTCCCACAGATACGCAGTATTTT. Amino acids: CASSPTRFPTDTQYF.

The genes are TRBV28 and TRBJ1-4; 9 positions match TRBD1. CDR1 and CDR2 from the germline V gene are MDHEN and SYDVKM. This CDR3 comprises 16 residues. Trimming took 3 bases from V and 3 from J; bases not matched to a gene: 5. Here the CDR3 DNA reads TGTGCCAGCAGTTTCTACAGGGGGCCGGCTAATGAAAAACTGTTTTTT. This encodes CASSFYRGPANEKLFF. Full variable domain (outside the CDR3, taken from reference TRBV28 and TRBJ1-4): DVKVTQSSRYLVKRTGEKVFLECVQDMDHENMFWYRQDPGLGLRLIYFSYDVKMKEKGDIPEGYSVSREKKERFSLILESASTNQTSMYLCASSFYRGPANEKLFFGSGTQLSVL.

The table lists this clonotype with a few counts. CDR3 protein: CASSWGFHEQFF. The CDR3 nucleotides read TGTGCCAGCAGTTGGGGCTTCCATGAGCAGTTCTTC. J is TRBJ2-1 and V is TRBV6-5, with TRBD1 as a possible D gene (5 bases). Trimming left V 4 bases short and J 8 bases short, with 9 bases between. This CDR3 is built from 12 residues. Germline CDR1 MNHEY, CDR2 SVGAGI.

V is TRBV3-1 and J is TRBJ1-2; 12 bases agree with TRBD1. Germline CDR1 reads LGHDT; CDR2 reads YNNKEL (reference sequence). V lost 4 bases to trimming and J lost 7 bases; unmatched junction nucleotides: 13. This CDR3 is 17 amino acids long. CDR3 in DNA: TGTGCCAGCAGCCCTGGGACAGGGGGCGCGGTGGCGGTTGGCTACACCTTC. It encodes CASSPGTGGAVAVGYTF. The whole variable domain, remainder taken from reference TRBV3-1 and TRBJ1-2, is DTAVSQTPKYLVTQMGNDKSIKCEQNLGHDTMYWYKQDSKKFLKIMFSYNNKELIINETVPNRFSPKSPDKAHLNLHINSLELGDSAVYFCASSPGTGGAVAVGYTFGSGTRLTVV.

V gene TRBV4-3 combines with J gene TRBJ2-7; 8 bases line up with TRBD1. Germline V gene lookup returns CDR1 LGHNA and CDR2 YSLEER. This CDR3 has 15 amino acids. V shed 1 base and J 3 bases; nucleotides not matched to a gene: 5. CDR3 sequence (DNA): TGCGCCAGCAGCCAAGCCCGGACAGGGCACTACGAGCAGTACTTC. Protein sequence: CASSQARTGHYEQYF.

The V call is TRBV29-1, the J call TRBJ1-2; 8 bases match TRBD1. J was trimmed by 7 bases and V by 6 bases; bases with no gene match: 4. The CDR3 is 11 residues long. The germline V gene has CDR1 SQVTM and CDR2 ANQGSEA. DNA of the CDR3: TGCAGCGTAGGACAGGGCAGTGGCTACACCTTC. It encodes CSVGQGSGYTF. Looking up the rest from reference TRBV29-1 and TRBJ1-2 gives the full variable domain: SAVISQKPSRDICQRGTSLTIQCQVDSQVTMMFWYRQQPGQSLTLIATANQGSEATYESGFVIDKFPISRPNLTFSTLTVSNMSPEDSSIYLCSVGQGSGYTFGSGTRLTVV.

J is TRBJ2-7 and V is TRBV4-3; 8 nucleotides line up with TRBD2. V was clipped by 0 bases and J by 0 bases; unmatched bases: 4. Germline CDR1 and CDR2: LGHNA and YSLEER. CDR3 size: 16 residues. The CDR3 region is CASSQDRGTSSYEQYF. The DNA of the CDR3 is TGCGCCAGCAGCCAAGATAGAGGGACTAGCTCCTACGAGCAGTACTTC.

The V and J genes are TRBV27 and TRBJ1-1; no definite D call. The V and J ends lost 5 bases and 3 bases respectively, with 10 bases between them. This CDR3 has 13 residues. Germline-derived CDR1 and CDR2 are MNHEY and SMNVEV (reference sequence). The DNA for the CDR3 is TGTGCCAGCAGTGTGACGGTTCACACTGAAGCTTTCTTT. It translates to CASSVTVHTEAFF.

The gene calls are TRBV4-3 and TRBJ2-4; 10 bases agree with TRBD1. CDR3 length: 20 residues. Looked up from germline, CDR1 is LGHNA and CDR2 is YSLEER. J lost 5 bases, V lost 0 bases, and 16 bases had no gene match. CDR3 residues: CASSQDRDRGAERDQNIQYF. The CDR3 DNA is TGCGCCAGCAGCCAAGATCGGGACAGGGGTGCCGAGCGGGACCAAAACATTCAGTACTTC.

This rearrangement joins TRBV29-1 to TRBJ2-1; 7 positions agree with TRBD2. V gave up 4 bases and J gave up 2 bases; unmatched junction bases: 5. The CDR3 loop spans 14 amino acids. Germline values: CDR1 SQVTM, CDR2 ANQGSEA. The CDR3 loop reads CSVVSGKAYNEQFF. In nucleotides, the CDR3 is TGCAGCGTTGTCAGCGGGAAAGCCTACAATGAGCAGTTCTTC.

A single count supports this clonotype. The V call is TRBV2, the J call TRBJ2-5, with 10 bases aligning to TRBD2. J gave up 4 bases and V 7 bases, and 6 bases lay outside the gene matches. The germline gives CDR1 SNHLY, CDR2 FYNNEI. CDR3 length: 14 amino acids. CDR3 sequence reads: CASIVLAGSETQYF. CDR3 nucleotide sequence: TGTGCCAGCATCGTACTAGCGGGATCAGAGACCCAGTACTTC.

The V and J genes are TRBV2 and TRBJ2-7; D call uncertain. This CDR3 region has 14 residues. Germline loops: CDR1 SNHLY, CDR2 FYNNEI. V was pared by 5 bases and J by 2 bases, with 13 bases between. CDR3 region: CASSSIMGTYEQYF. DNA of the CDR3: TGTGCCAGCAGTTCCATAATGGGTACCTACGAGCAGTACTTC.

This chain uses TRBV7-8 with TRBJ2-1, with D perhaps matching TRBD2 (5 bases). V shed 2 bases and J shed 8 bases, with 13 bases lying between them. The CDR3 runs 14 residues. Germline assignment: CDR1 SGHVS and CDR2 FQNEAQ. CDR3 coding DNA: TGTGCCAGCAGCTTAATACCGGAGGTCTATGAGCAGTTCTTC. It translates to CASSLIPEVYEQFF.

The chain carries TRBV5-1 and TRBJ2-2; the D gene is possibly TRBD1 (5 bases). Trimming cost V 0 bases and J 2 bases, with 8 bases left between them. Germline CDR1 and CDR2: SGHRS and YFSETQ. This CDR3 is built from 15 residues. Here the CDR3 reads CASSLGQGNTGELFF. In DNA form, the CDR3 reads TGCGCCAGCAGCTTGGGGCAGGGCAACACCGGGGAGCTGTTTTTT. The complete variable domain, with remaining parts taken from reference TRBV5-1 and TRBJ2-2, reads KAGVTQTPRYLIKTRGQQVTLSCSPISGHRSVSWYQQTPGQGLQFLFEYFSETQRNKGNFPGRFSGRQFSNSRSEMNVSTLELGDSALYLCASSLGQGNTGELFFGEGSRLTVL.

This chain links TRBV27 with TRBJ1-1; a possible D gene is TRBD1 (6 bases). V was clipped by 2 bases and J by 3 bases, with 10 bases between them. From germline, CDR1 is MNHEY and CDR2 SMNVEV (reference sequence). CDR3 length: 14 residues. Here the CDR3 DNA reads TGTGCCAGCAGTTTAGGGGGGGGCTACACTGAAGCTTTCTTT. It translates to CASSLGGGYTEAFF.

The V gene is TRBV12-3 or TRBV12-4, the J gene TRBJ1-2, with 7 bases fitting TRBD1. Trimming took 6 bases from V and 2 from J; bases not matched to a gene: 6. This CDR3 region has 14 residues. In nucleotides, the CDR3 is TGTGCCAGCAGCGGACAGGACCCGAACTATGGCTACACCTTC. Translation: CASSGQDPNYGYTF.

The genes are TRBV5-6 and TRBJ2-2; D perhaps matches TRBD2 (6 bases). The germline V and J ends were trimmed by 3 bases and 2 bases, with 8 bases remaining between them. The CDR3 sequence is 14 residues long. CDR1 and CDR2 from the germline V gene are SGHDT and YYEEEE. The CDR3 spells CASSSGDNTGELFF. The CDR3, as DNA: TGTGCCAGCAGCTCGGGGGACAACACCGGGGAGCTGTTTTTT.

CDR3: CSAPGTPAILETQYF. In DNA, the CDR3 is TGCAGTGCCCCCGGGACCCCGGCAATTTTGGAGACCCAGTACTTC. The genes are TRBV20-1 and TRBJ2-5; D tentatively fits TRBD1 or TRBD2 (5 bases each). Germline V gene data show CDR1 as DFQATT and CDR2 as SNEGSKA (reference sequence). The CDR3 totals 15 residues. The ends were cut back, 6 bases at V and 5 bases at J, with 22 bases in the middle.

This chain links TRBV9 with TRBJ2-2, with TRBD1 matching over 9 bases. V was pared by 2 bases and J by 4 bases, with 6 bases of the junction left unmatched. CDR1 and CDR2 from the germline V gene are SGDLS and YYNGEE. This CDR3 region has 16 residues. CDR3 sequence reads: CASSVAPDRGTGELFF. The CDR3 bases are TGTGCCAGCAGCGTGGCCCCGGACAGGGGCACCGGGGAGCTGTTTTTT.

This clonotype was observed once. CDR3: CASTTRTGVAEAFF. The CDR3 nucleotides read TGCGCCAGTACCACCAGGACAGGGGTGGCTGAAGCTTTCTTT. The chain links TRBV10-2 to TRBJ1-1; 9 bases are shared with TRBD1. J was trimmed by 6 bases and V by 9 bases; bases with no gene match: 11. CDR1 and CDR2 (germline): WSHSY, SAAADI. The CDR3 is made up of 14 amino acids.

As regards this clonotype: One end of the junction varies from germline; a read error may be responsible. V and J are TRBV19 and TRBJ2-7; TRBD2 agrees at 8 bases. Germline V gene data show CDR1 as LNHDA and CDR2 as SQIVND (reference sequence). The length of the CDR3 is 15 residues. The chain's CDR3 is CASSHLAGGSNEQYF. CDR3 nucleotide sequence: TGTGCCAGTAGTCACCTTGCGGGAGGCTCCAACGAGCAGTACTTC. Full variable domain (remainder filled in from reference TRBV19 and TRBJ2-7): DGGITQSPKYLFRKEGQNVTLSCEQNLNHDAMYWYRQDPGQGLRLIYYSQIVNDFQKGDIAEGYSVSREKKESFPLTVTSAQKNPTAFYLCASSHLAGGSNEQYFGPGTRLTVT.

This clonotype was recorded only once. V usage is TRBV29-1 and J usage is TRBJ2-3; 13 nucleotides line up with TRBD2. Germline lookup yields CDR1 SQVTM and CDR2 ANQGSEA. The CDR3 totals 13 residues. With V trimmed by 4 bases and J by 12 bases, 7 bases remained unmatched. CDR3 nucleotides: TGCAGCGTTGTACTAGCGGGAGGGTTTTATCAGTATTTT. Amino acid sequence: CSVVLAGGFYQYF.

V and J are TRBV5-6 and TRBJ2-3; the D call may be TRBD1 or TRBD2 (5 bases each). Germline lookup yields CDR1 SGHDT and CDR2 YYEEEE. The length of the CDR3 is 15 residues. V lost 0 bases and J lost 6, with 14 bases in between. The CDR3 sequence: CASSLEPRGTDTQYF. CDR3 DNA sequence: TGTGCCAGCAGCTTGGAGCCGAGGGGTACGGATACGCAGTATTTT.